This TCR beta chain derives from a study of blood T cells in healthy people across ages. CDR1 LGHDT and CDR2 YNNKEL come from the germline V gene (reference sequence). Trimming at V came to 0 bases and at J to 2 bases, leaving 9 bases not matched to a gene. The CDR3 is 18 residues long. There were at least 5 micrograms of total RNA extracted from every sample. The use of a sample-barcoded 5' primer and a J-beta primer mix characterized a second PCR of roughly 7 to 11 cycles. Every molecule of cDNA carried a tag from a template-switch adaptor with 12 random nucleotides. TCRdb re-called the 5' RACE reads with MiXCR, one entry per CDR3 protein. The data contain just over 1 million distinct CDR3 sequences, less than 50% of them seen just once; the ten biggest clones take up approximately 17%.

Sample: blood. The genes are TRBV3-1 and TRBJ2-7; 11 bases agree with TRBD2. The sequence came from a woman in her sixties or seventies in good health. The CDR3 sequence is CASSQEVWGLAETYEQYF. Written as DNA, the CDR3 is TGTGCCAGCAGCCAAGAAGTTTGGGGACTAGCGGAGACCTACGAGCAGTACTTC.